A selection of T cell receptor beta chains follows, all from one sample in a study of human T cells and chemical hapten exposure. Each CDR3 protein gets one entry after TCRdb re-called the RACE reads with MiXCR. The sample holds 150,000 to 200,000 distinct CDR3 sequences, roughly 15% seen once. This sample comprised whole blood, obtained in connection with sensitization to the hapten diphenylcyclopropenone (DPC). The receptors derive from a woman in her 30s with alopecia areata. Some clones in this sample may be carry-over from other donors' samples. Each CDR3 is given with its conserved first and last residue. D genes are given only for firm matches.

cdr3_aa | v_call | d_call
CASRPTANYGYTF | TRBV5-6 | NA
CASSVRDSSYEQYF | TRBV5-1 | NA
CASSALPSGSYNEQFF | TRBV5-1 | NA
CSVETGWNEQFF | TRBV29-1 | NA
CSARGLRGRMGLNEQFF | TRBV20-1 | NA
CAIRPDSIYGYTF | TRBV10-3 | NA
CASSQDLSERREETQYF | TRBV4-2 | NA
CSVAVGTGGPETQYF | TRBV29-1 | TRBD1
CASSLVHRGSYNEQFF | TRBV5-1 | TRBD1
CASSNSDRGRNEQYF | TRBV28 | TRBD1
CASSLGLGKPQETQYF | TRBV11-2 | NA
CASSPAGGSYNEQFF | TRBV10-1 | TRBD2
CSVSRTSGVNEQFF | TRBV29-1 | TRBD2
CSVLWTGYSNQPQHF | TRBV29-1 | TRBD1
CASRVSGLAGMYNEQFF | TRBV5-1 | TRBD2
CASSQDRDGYGYTF | TRBV4-2 | NA
CASSTGDRGRNEAFF | TRBV7-2 | TRBD1
CATSERSGQPQHF | TRBV24-1 | NA
CASSLAPAGGRDTQYF | TRBV5-5 | TRBD2
CASSLMGQGASGELFF | TRBV7-2 | TRBD1
CSVNGQGGETQYF | TRBV29-1 | TRBD1
CASRSGQDYGYTF | TRBV28 | TRBD1
CASSFSARGEQFF | TRBV19 | NA
CSVSEGGGSNQPQHF | TRBV29-1 | NA
CRARDPNRYDPALAVTYNEQFF | TRBV20-1 | NA
CACGGPSASYEQYF | TRBV10-2 | NA
CASSTPELVLYEQYF | TRBV5-6 | NA
CASGRDNTEAFF | TRBV6-6 | NA
CASSGGAVSNQPQHF | TRBV28 | NA
CASNDNNNEQFF | TRBV6-2/TRBV6-3 | NA
CASSPATAPNTEAFF | TRBV27 | NA
CASSQRGLAGNTGELFF | TRBV2 | TRBD2
CASKTGANTGELFF | TRBV5-1 | TRBD1
CASSLGLGAGTRETQYF | TRBV7-2 | NA
CSVDTRGYGYTF | TRBV29-1 | NA
CASSLGSVGKPLHF | TRBV7-2 | NA
CAISNNSPLHF | TRBV21-1 | NA
CASSLGTTRAELFF | TRBV7-6 | NA
CSVKGSLTDTQYF | TRBV29-1 | NA
CASSLLTSGSYNEQFF | TRBV7-2 | TRBD2
CASTTGLQPSGYTF | TRBV5-4 | NA
CSVGTGPQETQYF | TRBV29-1 | NA
CASNRAQNSPLHF | TRBV3-1 | NA
CASSSPGRTNKNIQYF | TRBV28 | NA
CASGANSYNSPLHF | TRBV7-2 | NA
CASSITGVPYEQYF | TRBV28 | TRBD1
CASTPTVMNTEAFF | TRBV2 | NA